Each of the 29 T cell receptor beta chains below was sequenced from the same sample in a study of blood T cell repertoires in COVID-19 (dated by TCRdb to the early 2020s). The library was built by means of the immunoSEQ multiplex PCR assay. Here the immuneACCESS table is served through TCRdb, limited to in-frame sequences with V and J called. Missing clones are a known gap in these copies; in checked studies unresolved V genes cover under half, and the rest lacks a known reason. A total of under 100,000 clones appear in this sample, around 88% of them only once. The ten largest clones represent 8.3% of the sample. The sequencing input was peripheral blood. Receptors originate from a man aged 25-45 years with acute or convalescent COVID-19.

CDR3 nucleotides: TGTGCCAGCAGCCCCCGATTCGCGGAGAACACTGAAGCTTTCTTT. Translated, it gives CASSPRFAENTEAFF. V and J are TRBV9 and TRBJ1-1, with unresolved D. The CDR3 runs to 15 residues. Between the trimmed V and J ends, which lost 4 bases and 1 base, there was a span of 14 bases. The germline V gene has CDR1 SGDLS and CDR2 YYNGEE.

The V and J genes are TRBV19 and TRBJ2-5, with D unclear. This CDR3 is built from 15 residues. The ends were cut back, 6 bases at V and 0 bases at J, with 14 bases in the middle. Germline values: CDR1 LNHDA, CDR2 SQIVND (reference sequence). CDR3 in DNA: TGTGCCAGTAGCCCCGGCCCCCAGGACCAAGAGACCCAGTACTTC. This sequence encodes CASSPGPQDQETQYF. Filled out from reference TRBV19 and TRBJ2-5, the complete variable domain reads DGGITQSPKYLFRKEGQNVTLSCEQNLNHDAMYWYRQDPGQGLRLIYYSQIVNDFQKGDIAEGYSVSREKKESFPLTVTSAQKNPTAFYLCASSPGPQDQETQYFGPGTRLLVL.

The V call is TRBV12-3 or TRBV12-4, the J call TRBJ2-7, with TRBD1 as a possible D gene (5 bases). V was shortened by 5 bases and J by 3 bases, with 5 bases between the two germline ends. This CDR3 region has 11 residues. The DNA of the CDR3 is TGTGCCAGCAGTACAGGCTACGAGCAGTACTTC. It yields the protein CASSTGYEQYF.

V is TRBV14 and J is TRBJ2-1; unclear D gene. Trimming took 4 bases from V and 5 from J, leaving 9 bases between them. The CDR3 is 13 amino acids. Germline values: CDR1 SGHDN, CDR2 FVKESK. CDR3 in DNA: TGTGCCAGCAGCCTGGGCCCTCACAATGAGCAGTTCTTC. This translates into CASSLGPHNEQFF. Using reference TRBV14 and TRBJ2-1 for the parts outside the CDR3, the full variable domain is EAGVTQFPSHSVIEKGQTVTLRCDPISGHDNLYWYRRVMGKEIKFLLHFVKESKQDESGMPNNRFLAERTGGTYSTLKVQPAELEDSGVYFCASSLGPHNEQFFGPGTRLTVL.

The rearrangement links TRBV27 to TRBJ1-5; the D gene is possibly TRBD1 (5 bases). The CDR3 totals 14 residues. Germline values: CDR1 MNHEY, CDR2 SMNVEV (reference sequence). V dropped 6 bases and J dropped 3 bases, with 12 bases sitting between them. The CDR3 DNA reads TGTGCCAGCAGACCCCAGGGATTCAATCAGCCCCAGCATTTT. Its protein product is CASRPQGFNQPQHF.

The rearrangement joins TRBV11-2 to TRBJ2-5; D ambiguous. The CDR3 spans 12 residues. The germline V gene encodes CDR1 SGHAT and CDR2 FQNNGV. V lost 0 bases and J 4 bases, leaving 3 bases between the germline ends. The CDR3 coding sequence is TGTGCCAGCAGCTTAGAGAGAGAGACCCAGTACTTC. This codes for CASSLERETQYF.

The rearrangement joins TRBV11-3 to TRBJ2-1; TRBD2 aligns across 9 bases. V lost 1 base and J lost 5; bases outside the gene matches: 9. Germline CDR1 and CDR2: SGHNT and YENEEA. The CDR3 is made up of 17 amino acids. The CDR3 coding sequence is TGTGCCAGCAGCTTAGCGGTTAGGCTAGCGGGGAACAATGAGCAGTTCTTC. Its protein product is CASSLAVRLAGNNEQFF. Full variable domain (remainder filled in from reference TRBV11-3 and TRBJ2-1): EAGVVQSPRYKIIEKKQPVAFWCNPISGHNTLYWYLQNLGQGPELLIRYENEEAVDDSQLPKDRFSAERLKGVDSTLKIQPAELGDSAVYLCASSLAVRLAGNNEQFFGPGTRLTVL.

The chain couples TRBV12-1 to TRBJ1-6; the D call TRBD1 from the table was never checked on the DNA. TRBV12-1 is recorded as a pseudogene. This CDR3 has 19 residues. The DNA for the CDR3 is TGTGCCAGCAGCCTTTTCTTTCCCATAGAGGGGACAGGGAATTCACCCCTCCACTTT. Its protein product is CASSLFFPIEGTGNSPLHF.

The genes are TRBV18 and TRBJ2-1, with 9 nucleotides matching TRBD2. CDR1 KGHSH and CDR2 LQKENI come from the germline V gene. The V segment lost 0 bases and the J segment 4 bases; nucleotides outside the gene matches: 1. CDR3 length: 15 residues. DNA for the CDR3: TGTGCCAGCTCACCACCTAGCGGGGGATACAATGAGCAGTTCTTC. Translation gives CASSPPSGGYNEQFF.

CDR3 DNA: TGTGCCAGCAGTGACCAGACACGGCTCTACGAGCAGTACTTC. Its translation is CASSDQTRLYEQYF. The V gene is TRBV2, the J gene TRBJ2-7; D remains unclear. This CDR3 comprises 14 residues. Germline V CDR1 and CDR2: SNHLY, FYNNEI. Trimming cost V 3 bases and J 3 bases, with 12 bases left between them.

This clone was found many times. The chain couples TRBV6-4 to TRBJ1-1, with D perhaps matching TRBD1 (6 bases). V lost 3 bases, J lost 1 base, and 6 bases lay in between. The CDR3 sequence is 13 residues long. In germline, CDR1 is MRHNA, CDR2 SNTAGT. The CDR3, as DNA: TGTGCCAGCAGTGAGGGGGCGAACACTGAAGCTTTCTTT. Translated: CASSEGANTEAFF.

This clone has a count of ten or more. V is TRBV28 and J is TRBJ1-5; 7 nucleotides match TRBD1. CDR1 is MDHEN and CDR2 is SYDVKM in the germline V gene. The CDR3 runs 15 residues. The ends lost 2 bases at V and 3 bases at J; junction bases unmatched: 4. CDR3 residues: CASSLMDRLNQPQHF. CDR3 coding DNA: TGTGCCAGCAGTTTAATGGACAGGCTCAATCAGCCCCAGCATTTT.

The chain combines TRBV9 with TRBJ2-2, with D maybe TRBD1 (5 bases). V was clipped by 2 bases and J by 6 bases, with 11 bases between them. The CDR3 is 14 residues long. Germline assignment: CDR1 SGDLS and CDR2 YYNGEE. Here the CDR3 reads CASSVQGGSGELFF. CDR3 nucleotide sequence: TGTGCCAGCAGCGTTCAGGGTGGCTCCGGGGAGCTGTTTTTT.

This chain connects TRBV9 to TRBJ2-6; D remains ambiguous. The germline V and J ends were trimmed by 4 bases and 0 bases, with 5 bases remaining between them. The germline CDR1 and CDR2 sequences are SGDLS and YYNGEE. The CDR3 covers 14 residues. CDR3 in DNA: TGTGCCAGCAGCCTCAGCTCTGGGGCCAACGTCCTGACTTTC. Encoded protein: CASSLSSGANVLTF.

This clone was observed once. The V gene is TRBV7-2, the J gene TRBJ2-3; D gene ambiguous. The CDR3 has 12 residues. Trimming cost V 4 bases and J 4 bases, with 6 bases left between them. The germline V gene encodes CDR1 SGHTA and CDR2 FQGNSA. The CDR3 DNA reads as TGTGCCAGCAGCTCGAACTCAGATACGCAGTATTTT. It is translated as CASSSNSDTQYF.

CDR3 DNA sequence: TGTGCCAGCAGCAGGTACCAGGTTGCTGGGACCGGGGAGCTGTTTTTT. It yields the protein CASSRYQVAGTGELFF. The gene calls are TRBV7-3 and TRBJ2-2; D ambiguous. V lost 5 bases and J 5 bases, leaving 18 bases between the germline ends. Germline CDR1 and CDR2: SGHTA and FQGTGA. The CDR3 extends over 16 amino acids.

The chain recombines TRBV28 with TRBJ2-1; TRBD2 matches at 9 bases. The CDR3 spans 16 residues. CDR1 MDHEN and CDR2 SYDVKM come from the germline V gene. V lost 3 bases to trimming and J lost 4 bases; unmatched junction nucleotides: 7. The CDR3 coding sequence is TGTGCCAGCAGTTTTGCCCGGACTAGCGCGTACAATGAGCAGTTCTTC. Translating gives CASSFARTSAYNEQFF.

The rearrangement links TRBV7-2 to TRBJ1-1; D is perhaps TRBD1 (5 bases). CDR3 length: 16 residues. Looked up from germline, CDR1 is SGHTA and CDR2 is FQGNSA. The V and J ends lost 1 base and 4 bases respectively, with 16 bases between them. The CDR3: CASSLVDRGYRTEAFF. The CDR3 nucleotides read TGTGCCAGCAGCTTAGTAGATAGGGGTTATCGCACTGAAGCTTTCTTT.

The rearrangement uses TRBV9 and TRBJ1-4; D is perhaps TRBD1 (5 bases). This CDR3 is 13 amino acids long. Trimming shortened V by 3 bases and J by 10 bases, and 13 bases separated the two germline ends. Germline CDR1 SGDLS, CDR2 YYNGEE. CDR3 nucleotides: TGTGCCAGCAGCGGGGTAGTGGGGGGAAAACTGTTTTTT. Translated, it gives CASSGVVGGKLFF.

The J gene is TRBJ2-4, the V gene TRBV4-1; 7 nucleotides agree with TRBD1. Germline V CDR1 and CDR2: MGHRA, YSYEKL. The CDR3 is 16 amino acids. Trimming removed 2 bases from V and 5 bases from J; junction bases left unmatched: 9. The CDR3 spells CASSQSPGDSQNIQYF. The CDR3 nucleotides are TGCGCCAGCAGCCAAAGCCCCGGGGACAGCCAAAACATTCAGTACTTC.

The chain joins TRBV9 to TRBJ2-3, with 7 bases matching TRBD1. The germline V gene encodes CDR1 SGDLS and CDR2 YYNGEE. The CDR3 has 15 residues. The J segment lost 0 bases and the V segment lost 3 bases, leaving 4 bases of the junction unmatched. In nucleotides, the CDR3 is TGTGCCAGCAGCGCTCAGACAGGGAGCACAGATACGCAGTATTTT. This encodes CASSAQTGSTDTQYF.

A few counts support this clone. The genes are TRBV24-1 and TRBJ2-7, with TRBD2 matching over 7 bases. CDR1 is KGHDR and CDR2 is SFDVKD in the germline V gene. V gave up 5 bases and J gave up 6 bases; unmatched junction bases: 21. This CDR3 is 18 amino acids long. CDR3 DNA sequence: TGTGCCACCAGTGGCCAAGGTCCGACCGGGACTATCGGTGGCGAGCAGTACTTC. Protein product: CATSGQGPTGTIGGEQYF.

J is TRBJ2-2 and V is TRBV6-5; the match to TRBD1 covers 7 bases. The V and J ends lost 7 bases and 7 bases, in that order; junction bases with no gene match: 9. CDR1 MNHEY and CDR2 SVGAGI come from the germline V gene. CDR3 length equals 14 residues. The CDR3 DNA follows: TGTGCCAGCAACCGACAGGGCTTGAGCGGGGAGCTGTTTTTT. Translated: CASNRQGLSGELFF.

The rearrangement uses TRBV6-6 and TRBJ1-5, with unresolved D. The CDR3 has 13 residues. Trimming shortened V by 6 bases and J by 8 bases, and 14 bases separated the two germline ends. The V gene's germline CDR1 is MNHNY and CDR2 SVGAGI (reference sequence). The CDR3 DNA is TGTGCCAGCAGCCAGAGAGGGCTGGAGCCCCAGCATTTT. It codes for CASSQRGLEPQHF.

V and J are TRBV5-1 and TRBJ2-3, with 12 bases that match TRBD2. This CDR3 contains 16 residues. Germline lookup yields CDR1 SGHRS and CDR2 YFSETQ. Unmatched junction bases numbered 7, after V lost 3 bases and J lost 5 bases. CDR3 DNA: TGCGCCAGCAGCTCGGCCCCGGGACTAGCGGGAGATACGCAGTATTTT. The encoded protein is CASSSAPGLAGDTQYF. Together with reference TRBV5-1 and TRBJ2-3, the CDR3 gives the full variable domain: KAGVTQTPRYLIKTRGQQVTLSCSPISGHRSVSWYQQTPGQGLQFLFEYFSETQRNKGNFPGRFSGRQFSNSRSEMNVSTLELGDSALYLCASSSAPGLAGDTQYFGPGTRLTVL.

This chain uses TRBV3-1 (or the pseudogene TRBV3-2) with TRBJ2-2; the match to TRBD2 covers 13 bases. J gave up 6 bases and V 2 bases, and 6 bases lay outside the gene matches. The length of the CDR3 is 17 residues. The germline gives CDR1 LGHDT, CDR2 YNNKEL (reference sequence). The CDR3 loop is CASSQPGLAGVPGELFF. CDR3 in DNA: TGTGCCAGCAGCCAACCTGGACTAGCGGGAGTACCCGGGGAGCTGTTTTTT.

This rearrangement joins TRBV29-1 to TRBJ2-1, with unresolved D. The germline V gene encodes CDR1 SQVTM and CDR2 ANQGSEA. V was clipped by 2 bases and J by 4 bases, with 6 bases between them. This CDR3 region has 12 residues. In nucleotides, the CDR3 is TGCAGCGTTGAAAGAACATACAATGAGCAGTTCTTC. The encoded protein is CSVERTYNEQFF.

J is TRBJ2-7 and V is TRBV4-3; TRBD1 matches at 10 bases. The CDR3 is 15 amino acids. Germline CDR1 reads LGHNA; CDR2 reads YSLEER. V dropped 0 bases and J dropped 7; count of bases not matched to a gene: 6. The DNA for the CDR3 is TGCGCCAGCAGCCAAGAACCGGGACAGGGGTTTGAGCAGTACTTC. Translating it yields CASSQEPGQGFEQYF.

The gene calls are TRBV7-9 and TRBJ1-1; D is possibly TRBD1 (5 bases). This CDR3 region has 14 residues. CDR1 is SEHNR, CDR2 FQNEAQ, per germline (reference sequence). The germline V and J ends were trimmed by 5 bases and 5 bases, with 15 bases remaining between them. The CDR3 DNA reads TGTGCCAGCAGCAGCGGTGGGGGAGGGACTGAAGCTTTCTTT. Protein product: CASSSGGGGTEAFF.